The 16 T cell receptor beta chains listed next were all sequenced from one sample in a study of T cell changes during pregnancy in multiple sclerosis. Generated by immunoSEQ multiplex PCR, the TCRdb table keeps only in-frame clones and is missing some. Of just under 35,000 clones listed, approximately 91% were seen once; the top ten hold around 4.3%. The sample here was peripheral blood, taken in the second trimester of pregnancy. The origin of the receptors is a female donor in good health, enrolled as a control in a pregnancy study.

In DNA, the CDR3 is TGCGCCAGCAGCTTGGGACAGGGGACCGCTAATGAAAAACTGTTTTTT. The encoded protein is CASSLGQGTANEKLFF. The chain links TRBV5-1 to TRBJ1-4; TRBD1 matches 8 bases. Trimming cost V 0 bases and J 3 bases; bases outside gene matches: 4. Germline loops: CDR1 SGHRS, CDR2 YFSETQ. This CDR3 spans 16 amino acids.

The V and J genes are TRBV27 and TRBJ2-7; a possible D gene is TRBD2 (5 bases). The CDR3 is made up of 15 amino acids. The germline V gene has CDR1 MNHEY and CDR2 SMNVEV (reference sequence). The V gene lost 3 bases and the J gene lost 0 bases, with 12 bases spanning the gap. The CDR3, as DNA: TGTGCCAGCAGTTTCCAGCGGTCCAGCTCCTACGAGCAGTACTTC. Its protein is CASSFQRSSSYEQYF.

The CDR3 here is CASSSRDRDYEQYF. DNA of the CDR3: TGTGCCAGCAGCTCCCGGGACAGGGACTACGAGCAGTACTTC. The genes are TRBV5-4 and TRBJ2-7; TRBD1 matches 9 bases. This CDR3 comprises 14 residues. Germline CDR1 is SGHNT and CDR2 is YYREEE (reference sequence). The trim removed 3 bases at V and 3 bases at J, leaving 4 bases unmatched.

There are a few counts of this clone. The rearrangement uses TRBV9 and TRBJ1-1; D is unresolved. The ends were cut back, 2 bases at V and 3 bases at J, with 8 bases in the middle. This CDR3 has 13 amino acids. In germline, CDR1 is SGDLS, CDR2 YYNGEE. As DNA, the CDR3 is TGTGCCAGCAGCGTCGAGCGGGACACTGAAGCTTTCTTT. It yields the protein CASSVERDTEAFF.

V is TRBV5-6 and J is TRBJ1-2; 10 nucleotides match TRBD1. The V and J ends lost 4 bases and 8 bases, in that order; junction bases with no gene match: 5. CDR3 size: 13 residues. Germline values: CDR1 SGHDT, CDR2 YYEEEE. As DNA, the CDR3 is TGTGCCAGCAGCGAGGACAGGGGGGGCGGCTACACCTTC. It is translated as CASSEDRGGGYTF.

The chain joins TRBV7-6 to TRBJ2-7; 8 bases map to TRBD2. Germline assignment: CDR1 SGHVS and CDR2 FNYEAQ. The V gene end was trimmed by 5 bases and the J gene end by 3 bases; junction bases not matched to a gene: 9. The CDR3 runs 15 residues. The CDR3 DNA follows: TGTGCCAGCAGCGCCCGGGAGGGGAATTACTACGAGCAGTACTTC. This gives the protein CASSAREGNYYEQYF.

About this clone itself: A junction end diverges from the germline sequence, so it may reflect a read error. In the same sample, other DNA sequences code for this CDR3. The chain carries TRBV5-1 and TRBJ1-2; the match to TRBD1 covers 7 bases. The CDR3 spans 15 residues. CDR1 is SGHRS, CDR2 YFSETQ, per germline. The CDR3 DNA is TGCGCCAGCAGCGCCGGACAGGCGGCTAACTACGGCTACACCTTC. Translating it yields CASSAGQAANYGYTF.

The V gene is TRBV6-5, the J gene TRBJ1-5; D is undetermined. The CDR3 has 14 amino acids. Germline CDR1 MNHEY, CDR2 SVGAGI. V gave up 5 bases and J gave up 0 bases, with 8 bases separating them. The CDR3 DNA reads as TGTGCCAGCAGTCCGGGGTTTAGCAATCAGCCCCAGCATTTT. It translates to CASSPGFSNQPQHF.

The chain employs TRBV28 and TRBJ2-7; 8 bases match TRBD2. V shed 6 bases, J shed 4 bases, and the junction held 8 bases outside the gene matches. The germline gives CDR1 MDHEN, CDR2 SYDVKM. The CDR3 has 14 residues. In DNA form, the CDR3 reads TGTGCCAGCAGGTTTAGCGGGAAGGGGTACGAGCAGTACTTC. This codes for CASRFSGKGYEQYF. Based on the CDR3 plus reference TRBV28 and TRBJ2-7, the full variable domain is DVKVTQSSRYLVKRTGEKVFLECVQDMDHENMFWYRQDPGLGLRLIYFSYDVKMKEKGDIPEGYSVSREKKERFSLILESASTNQTSMYLCASRFSGKGYEQYFGPGTRLTVT.

The chain recombines TRBV5-6 with TRBJ1-1; weak D call: TRBD1 (5 bases). Germline V gene data show CDR1 as SGHDT and CDR2 as YYEEEE. The V end lost 3 bases, the J end lost 10 bases, and 16 bases lay between the germline ends. The CDR3 length is 13 residues. The CDR3 region has the DNA TGTGCCAGCAGCTCGGCGGGGTTTGGGGGAGCTTTCTTT. Translated, it gives CASSSAGFGGAFF. Complete variable domain (other parts from reference TRBV5-6 and TRBJ1-1): DAGVTQSPTHLIKTRGQQVTLRCSPKSGHDTVSWYQQALGQGPQFIFQYYEEEERQRGNFPDRFSGHQFPNYSSELNVNALLLGDSALYLCASSSAGFGGAFFGQGTRLTVV.

This clone occurred once. The CDR3 spells CASRQGIGNYGYTF. In nucleotides, the CDR3 is TGTGCCAGCAGACAGGGGATTGGTAACTATGGCTACACCTTC. The chain employs TRBV11-1 and TRBJ1-2; 7 bases match TRBD1. There are 14 residues in the CDR3. Trimming removed 6 bases from V and 1 base from J; junction bases left unmatched: 5. Germline values: CDR1 SGHAT, CDR2 FQDESV (reference sequence).

This clone has a handful of counts. This chain links TRBV12-5 with TRBJ2-7; tentative D call: TRBD1 (6 bases). Trimming pared 0 bases from V and 7 bases from J, leaving 16 bases between. The CDR3 is made up of 15 amino acids. Germline loops: CDR1 LGHNT, CDR2 FRNRAP. CDR3 amino acids: CASGLVLRGSGEQYF. Written as DNA, the CDR3 is TGTGCTAGTGGTTTGGTACTAAGGGGGTCGGGAGAGCAGTACTTC.

J is TRBJ2-2 and V is TRBV12-5; D is possibly TRBD2 (6 bases). The CDR3 runs 16 residues. Germline V gene data show CDR1 as LGHNT and CDR2 as FRNRAP. V was shortened by 7 bases and J by 6 bases, with 21 bases between the two germline ends. For the CDR3, the DNA is TGTGCTAGTGCCGGGGGAGGTGGGGGGTTCTCCGGGGAGCTGTTTTTT. As protein: CASAGGGGGFSGELFF.

J is TRBJ1-1 and V is TRBV25-1; 12 nucleotides line up with TRBD1. The CDR3 consists of 16 residues. Trimming removed 8 bases from V and 5 bases from J; junction bases left unmatched: 12. Germline CDR1 MGHDK, CDR2 SYGVNS. The DNA for the CDR3 is TGTGCCAGCGGGGACAGGGGGCCCTTATCGGGGACTGAAGCTTTCTTT. Its protein is CASGDRGPLSGTEAFF.

V is TRBV10-2 and J is TRBJ1-1, with a tentative D call TRBD1 (5 bases). Trimming removed 4 bases from V and 8 bases from J, with 11 bases in between. The CDR3 length is 12 residues. Germline lookup yields CDR1 WSHSY and CDR2 SAAADI. CDR3 DNA: TGCGCCAGCAGTGGCCCAAACAGGGAAGCTTTCTTT. This codes for CASSGPNREAFF.

The chain links TRBV21-1 to TRBJ2-7; the listed D gene, TRBD2, was not tested against the DNA. TRBV21-1 is recorded as a pseudogene. The CDR3 has 18 amino acids. Written as DNA, the CDR3 is TGTGCCAGCAGTTACGTCGCGGGAGGGCCTCTCAGCTCCTACGAGCAGTACTTC. As protein: CASSYVAGGPLSSYEQYF.